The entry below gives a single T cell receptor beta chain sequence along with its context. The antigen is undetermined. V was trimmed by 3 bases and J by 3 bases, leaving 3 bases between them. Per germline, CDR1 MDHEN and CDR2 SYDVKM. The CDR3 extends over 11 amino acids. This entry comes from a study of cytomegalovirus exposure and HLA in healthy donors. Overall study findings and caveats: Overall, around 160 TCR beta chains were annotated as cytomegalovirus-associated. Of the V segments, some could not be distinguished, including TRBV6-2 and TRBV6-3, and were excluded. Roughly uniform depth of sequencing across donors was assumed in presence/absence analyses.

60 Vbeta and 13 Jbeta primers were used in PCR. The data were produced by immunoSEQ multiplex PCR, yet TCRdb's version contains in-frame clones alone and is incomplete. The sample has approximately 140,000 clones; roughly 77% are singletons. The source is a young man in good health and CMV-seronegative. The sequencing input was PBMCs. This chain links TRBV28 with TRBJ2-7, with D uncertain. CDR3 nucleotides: TGTGCCAGCAGTTTCCACTACGAGCAGTACTTC. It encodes CASSFHYEQYF.